This entry lists 23 T cell receptor beta chains sequenced from one sample in a study of shared clonotypes between healthy human individuals (dated by TCRdb to 2020 to 2021). Receptor amplification or capture employed the immunoSEQ multiplex PCR assay. TCRdb holds this immuneACCESS table with in-frame rearrangements only. Some clones are missing; in checked studies, unresolved V genes explain under half, and the rest has no known cause. Present in this sample are fewer than 1.4 million clones, roughly 74% of which were seen just once. Of the sample, 0.5% to 0.65% is held by the ten largest clones. Material: memory CD4+ T cells from PBMCs. The sample's cell subset or site label, decoded: CD45RA-negative fraction. The receptors derive from a man younger than 30 in good health. Some clones in this sample may be carry-over from other donors' samples.

J is TRBJ2-1 and V is TRBV2; 7 nucleotides align to TRBD2. The CDR3 runs to 18 residues. CDR1 and CDR2 from the germline V gene are SNHLY and FYNNEI. The V gene end was trimmed by 6 bases and the J gene end by 3 bases; junction bases not matched to a gene: 17. For the CDR3, the DNA is TGTGCCAGCAGCGCGCGAGCCGGGACTATTGGGAGCTACAATGAGCAGTTCTTC. Protein: CASSARAGTIGSYNEQFF.

The chain is built from TRBV7-8 and TRBJ2-1; 11 positions agree with TRBD2. This CDR3 spans 17 amino acids. In germline, CDR1 is SGHVS, CDR2 FQNEAQ. The J segment lost 0 bases and the V segment lost 2 bases, leaving 3 bases of the junction unmatched. CDR3: CASSLSGTSGSYNEQFF. The CDR3 region has the DNA TGTGCCAGCAGCTTATCCGGGACTAGCGGCTCCTACAATGAGCAGTTCTTC. The complete variable domain, with remaining parts taken from reference TRBV7-8 and TRBJ2-1, reads GAGVSQSPRYKVAKRGQDVALRCDPISGHVSLFWYQQALGQGPEFLTYFQNEAQLDKSGLPSDRFFAERPEGSVSTLKIQRTQQEDSAVYLCASSLSGTSGSYNEQFFGPGTRLTVL.

In the case of this clone: This CDR3 is also generated by other DNA sequences in the sample. This chain links TRBV6-5 with TRBJ1-4; D is uncertain. This CDR3 has 14 amino acids. Germline V gene lookup returns CDR1 MNHEY and CDR2 SVGAGI. V gave up 6 bases and J gave up 2 bases, with 10 bases separating them. The CDR3 nucleotides read TGTGCCAGCAGCCCCACGGCGACTAATGAAAAACTGTTTTTT. As protein: CASSPTATNEKLFF.

V and J are TRBV7-2 and TRBJ2-5, with D possibly TRBD1 on 6 matching bases. Per germline, CDR1 SGHTA and CDR2 FQGNSA. The CDR3 has 13 amino acids. Trimming took off 5 bases at V and 2 bases at J, with 9 bases between the two ends. CDR3 in DNA: TGTGCCAGCAGCGAGGGGGTACAAGAGACCCAGTACTTC. It specifies CASSEGVQETQYF. Drawing the rest from reference TRBV7-2 and TRBJ2-5, the complete variable domain is GAGVSQSPSNKVTEKGKDVELRCDPISGHTALYWYRQSLGQGLEFLIYFQGNSAPDKSGLPSDRFSAERTGGSVSTLTIQRTQQEDSAVYLCASSEGVQETQYFGPGTRLLVL.

This chain connects TRBV30 to TRBJ1-2, with D maybe TRBD1 (5 bases). Germline V gene lookup returns CDR1 GTSNPN and CDR2 SVGIG (reference sequence). The CDR3 spans 12 residues. Trimming stripped 0 bases from V and 7 bases from J, with 9 bases between. This chain's CDR3 is CAWSVSGTGYTF. The CDR3 bases are TGTGCCTGGAGTGTGTCCGGGACTGGCTACACCTTC.

This clone was found once. The V call is TRBV4-1, the J call TRBJ1-4; D gene uncertain. The V gene's germline CDR1 is MGHRA and CDR2 YSYEKL. V lost 1 base, J lost 2 bases, and 17 bases lay in between. This CDR3 is 18 amino acids long. The CDR3 sequence is CASSQGAEGRRTNEKLFF. The CDR3 region has the DNA TGCGCCAGCAGCCAAGGGGCTGAAGGGCGCAGGACTAATGAAAAACTGTTTTTT.

The chain carries TRBV4-2 and TRBJ2-7, with TRBD1 matching over 8 bases. The V gene's germline CDR1 is LGHNA and CDR2 YNFKEQ. The trim removed 4 bases at V and 7 bases at J, leaving 6 bases unmatched. The CDR3 has 13 amino acids. CDR3 DNA: TGTGCCAGCAGCCTCGGACAGGGTGGGGAGCAGTACTTC. Protein sequence: CASSLGQGGEQYF.

V gene TRBV5-8 combines with J gene TRBJ2-5; perhaps TRBD1 as D (6 bases). The germline CDR1 and CDR2 sequences are SGHTS and YDEGEE. Trimming shortened V by 3 bases and J by 2 bases, and 14 bases separated the two germline ends. The CDR3 loop spans 15 amino acids. DNA for the CDR3: TGTGCCAGCAGCTACATACGGACAGAACAAGAGACCCAGTACTTC. This translates into CASSYIRTEQETQYF. Variable domain in full (rest from reference TRBV5-8 and TRBJ2-5): EAGVTQSPTHLIKTRGQQATLRCSPISGHTSVYWYQQALGLGLQFLLWYDEGEERNRGNFPPRFSGRQFPNYSSELNVNALELEDSALYLCASSYIRTEQETQYFGPGTRLLVL.

The V and J genes are TRBV28 and TRBJ2-3, with 8 bases lining up with TRBD2. Per the germline V gene, CDR1 is MDHEN and CDR2 is SYDVKM. CDR3 length: 17 residues. With V trimmed by 3 bases and J by 4 bases, 12 bases remained unmatched. The chain's CDR3 is CASSFGWFREGSDTQYF. CDR3 in DNA: TGTGCCAGCAGTTTCGGTTGGTTCCGGGAGGGCTCAGATACGCAGTATTTT.

This clone was counted only a few times. At the DNA level, this CDR3 is encoded by other sequences in the same sample as well. J is TRBJ1-2 and V is TRBV5-1; D unclear. This CDR3 has 11 amino acids. The V gene lost 0 bases and the J gene lost 7 bases, with 4 bases spanning the gap. From germline, CDR1 is SGHRS and CDR2 YFSETQ. The CDR3 bases are TGCGCCAGCAGCTTGGAAGGTGGCTACACCTTC. Translation gives CASSLEGGYTF. Full variable domain (remainder filled in from reference TRBV5-1 and TRBJ1-2): KAGVTQTPRYLIKTRGQQVTLSCSPISGHRSVSWYQQTPGQGLQFLFEYFSETQRNKGNFPGRFSGRQFSNSRSEMNVSTLELGDSALYLCASSLEGGYTFGSGTRLTVV.

A word on this clone: Its ends do not fully match the called genes, so a read error is possible. The J gene is TRBJ2-3, the V gene TRBV6-5; D gene unclear. From germline, CDR1 is MNHEY and CDR2 SVGAGI. This CDR3 comprises 13 residues. CDR3 DNA sequence: TGTGCCAGCAGCCCCCCAGGCACAGATGCGCAGTATTTT. Translated: CASSPPGTDAQYF.

V and J are TRBV4-3 and TRBJ2-7, with D possibly being TRBD1 (6 bases). This CDR3 comprises 15 residues. Germline V gene data show CDR1 as LGHNA and CDR2 as YSLEER. V lost 1 base and J 0 bases, leaving 10 bases between the germline ends. The CDR3 loop reads CASSQGQGSSYEQYF. Written as DNA, the CDR3 is TGCGCCAGCAGCCAAGGGCAGGGGAGCTCCTACGAGCAGTACTTC.

This chain links TRBV7-8 with TRBJ2-7; D perhaps matches TRBD2 (6 bases). The CDR3 spans 13 residues. Trimming stripped 7 bases from V and 2 bases from J, with 12 bases between. Germline-derived CDR1 and CDR2 are SGHVS and FQNEAQ. The CDR3, as DNA: TGTGCCAGCAAGCTAGCGATAACCTACGAGCAGTACTTC. Translating gives CASKLAITYEQYF.

The chain couples TRBV7-3 to TRBJ2-3, with 9 nucleotides matching TRBD2. V shed 4 bases and J 1 base; nucleotides not matched to a gene: 9. Germline V lookup: CDR1 SGHTA, CDR2 FQGTGA. The CDR3 runs 17 residues. The CDR3 sequence is CASSSVLAGVGTDTQYF. CDR3 nucleotide sequence: TGTGCCAGCAGCTCAGTCTTAGCGGGAGTAGGCACAGATACGCAGTATTTT.

The rearrangement links TRBV28 to TRBJ1-5; possibly TRBD1 for D (5 bases). Trimming stripped 7 bases from V and 2 bases from J, with 9 bases between. The CDR3 covers 13 residues. The V gene's germline CDR1 is MDHEN and CDR2 SYDVKM. The CDR3 region has the DNA TGTGCCAGCAAGGGGAACGGCAATCAGCCCCAGCATTTT. Amino acid sequence: CASKGNGNQPQHF.

The chain combines TRBV7-9 with TRBJ2-7; D not resolved. This CDR3 has 13 residues. CDR1 SEHNR and CDR2 FQNEAQ come from the germline V gene (reference sequence). V lost 5 bases and J 3 bases, leaving 11 bases between the germline ends. The CDR3: CASSPRRDYEQYF. The CDR3, as DNA: TGTGCCAGCAGCCCCCGACGCGACTACGAGCAGTACTTC.

The V and J genes are TRBV2 and TRBJ1-1; D might be TRBD1 (5 bases). V shed 4 bases and J shed 1 base, with 13 bases lying between them. The germline CDR1 and CDR2 sequences are SNHLY and FYNNEI. The CDR3 consists of 15 residues. This chain's CDR3 is CASSVSRGPNTEAFF. The CDR3 DNA reads as TGTGCCAGCAGTGTATCGAGGGGACCGAACACTGAAGCTTTCTTT.

The chain employs TRBV6-5 and TRBJ2-6; D is unresolved. Germline V lookup: CDR1 MNHEY, CDR2 SVGAGI. V was trimmed by 5 bases and J by 4 bases, leaving 6 bases between them. This CDR3 has 13 amino acids. This CDR3 is CASSRPGANVLTF. The CDR3, as DNA: TGTGCCAGCAGTCGGCCAGGGGCCAACGTCCTGACTTTC.

This sequence joins TRBV4-3 and TRBJ2-3; 11 positions match TRBD2. The CDR3 covers 19 residues. From germline, CDR1 is LGHNA and CDR2 YSLEER. V shed 4 bases and J 1 base; nucleotides not matched to a gene: 13. In DNA form, the CDR3 reads TGCGCCAGCAGCCGACAAACTAGCGGGAGCTCTGGGGGCACAGATACGCAGTATTTT. It is translated as CASSRQTSGSSGGTDTQYF.

The rearrangement joins TRBV18 to TRBJ1-4, with D unclear. Trimming removed 6 bases from V and 5 bases from J, with 13 bases in between. The germline CDR1 and CDR2 sequences are KGHSH and LQKENI. The CDR3 covers 14 residues. Here the CDR3 DNA reads TGTGCCAGCTCCACGTCAATATTGAATGAAAAACTGTTTTTT. It specifies CASSTSILNEKLFF. The full variable domain, completed using reference TRBV18 and TRBJ1-4, is NAGVMQNPRHLVRRRGQEARLRCSPMKGHSHVYWYRQLPEEGLKFMVYLQKENIIDESGMPKERFSAEFPKEGPSILRIQQVVRGDSAAYFCASSTSILNEKLFFGSGTQLSVL.

This clone was recorded a few times. Other DNA variants within this sample encode the same CDR3. The rearrangement uses TRBV11-1 and TRBJ2-7; D might be TRBD1 (6 bases). The CDR3 covers 12 residues. V lost 5 bases and J 4 bases, leaving 9 bases between the germline ends. CDR1 is SGHAT and CDR2 is FQDESV in the germline V gene (reference sequence). In DNA, the CDR3 is TGTGCCAGCAGCCCCGACAGGTACGAGCAGTACTTC. Its protein is CASSPDRYEQYF.

The V gene is TRBV19, the J gene TRBJ2-1, with TRBD2 matching 11 bases. CDR3 length: 16 amino acids. Germline trimming cut 5 bases from V and 3 bases from J; bases unmatched to any gene: 6. The germline V gene has CDR1 LNHDA and CDR2 SQIVND (reference sequence). For the CDR3, the DNA is TGTGCCAGTAGTCTCGGGACTAGCGGATACTACAATGAGCAGTTCTTC. It yields the protein CASSLGTSGYYNEQFF.

The chain employs TRBV18 and TRBJ2-3, with a possible D match to TRBD2 (6 bases). CDR1 and CDR2 from the germline V gene are KGHSH and LQKENI. Trimming shortened V by 2 bases and J by 6 bases, and 12 bases separated the two germline ends. This CDR3 spans 14 amino acids. For the CDR3, the DNA is TGTGCCAGCTCACCATTGGCTAGCGAGGATACGCAGTATTTT. Translation: CASSPLASEDTQYF. Looking up the rest from reference TRBV18 and TRBJ2-3 gives the full variable domain: NAGVMQNPRHLVRRRGQEARLRCSPMKGHSHVYWYRQLPEEGLKFMVYLQKENIIDESGMPKERFSAEFPKEGPSILRIQQVVRGDSAAYFCASSPLASEDTQYFGPGTRLTVL.